Each of the 6 T cell receptor beta chains below was sequenced from the same sample in a study of CXCR3-negative and CXCR3-positive naive CD8 T cells. Which antigens these TCRs recognize remains unknown. TRB cDNA libraries were made by UMI-labeled 5' RACE. One entry per CDR3 protein, without DNA, is what TCRdb gives after re-calling the 5' RACE reads. In all, the sample yields tens of thousands of distinct CDR3 sequences. Points from the study as a whole: In CXCR3-positive naive cells, the TRB CDR3s were more hydrophobic than in CXCR3-negative naive cells.

Sequencing was carried out using naive CXCR3+ CD8+ T cells from blood. Indicated subset: CD45RO-CCR7+CD27+CD95- naive CD8+ T cells expressing CXCR3 (TNR3+). These TCRs come from a human donor in good health. Some clones in this sample may be carry-over from other donors' samples.

V is TRBV13 and J is TRBJ1-2; TCRdb selects TRBD1, and the lack of DNA leaves this call unchecked. The V gene's germline CDR1 is PRHDT and CDR2 FYEKMQ (reference sequence). The CDR3 is 14 amino acids. The CDR3 region is CASSLSGAYYGYTF.

This rearrangement joins TRBV29-1 to TRBJ2-7; TCRdb gives TRBD1 as the D gene, but with no DNA this cannot be confirmed. The V gene's germline CDR1 is SQVTM and CDR2 ANQGSEA. The CDR3 totals 16 residues. CDR3 in amino acids: CSVGGRDRTKPYEQYF.

The CDR3: CASSQDWGGYEQYF. The chain employs TRBV14 and TRBJ2-7; lacking DNA, the TRBD1 call made by TCRdb goes unchecked. The CDR3 extends over 14 amino acids. The germline gives CDR1 SGHDN, CDR2 FVKESK.

The chain combines TRBV27 with TRBJ1-1; TCRdb calls TRBD1, which cannot be checked without DNA. Germline V gene sequence: CDR1 MNHEY, CDR2 SMNVEV (reference sequence). This CDR3 region has 16 residues. The CDR3 is CASSSRRGQGGTEAFF.

V is TRBV20-1 and J is TRBJ2-7; TCRdb returns TRBD1, unconfirmable since there is no DNA. CDR1 is DFQATT and CDR2 is SNEGSKA in the germline V gene (reference sequence). This CDR3 has 14 residues. CDR3 loop: CSARGDRGVYEQYF.

The rearrangement uses TRBV7-6 and TRBJ2-1; checking the TCRdb D call of TRBD1 is not possible without DNA. The germline gives CDR1 SGHVS, CDR2 FNYEAQ. This CDR3 spans 13 amino acids. The CDR3 here is CASSTYRGNEQFF. The full variable domain, its missing parts supplied by reference TRBV7-6 and TRBJ2-1, is GAGVSQSPRYKVTKRGQDVALRCDPISGHVSLYWYRQALGQGPEFLTYFNYEAQQDKSGLPNDRFSAERPEGSISTLTIQRTEQRDSAMYRCASSTYRGNEQFFGPGTRLTVL.